These T cell receptor beta chains were read from a single sample in a study of blood T cell repertoires in COVID-19. Sequencing used immunoSEQ multiplex PCR; TCRdb keeps in-frame clones, though not all of them. The sample records over 150,000 clones, around nine tenths being singletons. Sample: peripheral blood. These receptors were collected from a woman between 70 and 85 years old with COVID-19, enrolled during active disease. CDR3s include the opening cysteine and the closing phenylalanine or tryptophan. The D gene is left open where the match is weak. The listing skips clone size in some rows; elsewhere it reads once, few, many or a size class.

CDR3 protein: CASSYGTGGIGELFF
CDR3 DNA: TGTGCCAGCAGTTACGGGACAGGGGGCATCGGGGAGCTGTTTTTT
V gene: TRBV6-6
clone size: -
CDR3 length: 15
J gene: TRBJ2-2
D gene: TRBD1

CDR3 protein: CASSSLPPGQLAKNIQYF
CDR3 DNA: TGTGCCAGCAGTTCTCTTCCACCGGGACAGCTAGCCAAAAACATTCAGTACTTC
V gene: TRBV28
clone size: -
CDR3 length: 18
J gene: TRBJ2-4
D gene: TRBD1

CDR3 protein: CASSLSGGAFNEQFF
CDR3 DNA: TGTGCCAGTAGTCTCAGCGGGGGGGCCTTCAATGAGCAGTTCTTC
V gene: TRBV19
clone size: -
CDR3 length: 15
J gene: TRBJ2-1
D gene: TRBD2

CDR3 protein: CASRWTVNTEAFF
CDR3 DNA: TGTGCCAGCAGGTGGACAGTTAACACTGAAGCTTTCTTT
V gene: TRBV2
clone size: -
CDR3 length: 13
J gene: TRBJ1-1
D gene: -

CDR3 protein: CARSLVTGTYNSPLHF
CDR3 DNA: TGTGCCAGAAGCTTGGTGACAGGGACCTATAATTCACCCCTCCACTTT
V gene: TRBV5-3
clone size: -
CDR3 length: 16
J gene: TRBJ1-6
D gene: TRBD1

CDR3 protein: CASSEGVAGPYEQYF
CDR3 DNA: TGTGCCAGCAGTGAAGGGGTAGCGGGTCCCTACGAGCAGTACTTC
V gene: TRBV2
clone size: -
CDR3 length: 15
J gene: TRBJ2-7
D gene: TRBD2

CDR3 protein: CASSLDRAADTQYF
CDR3 DNA: TGTGCCAGCAGCTTGGACAGGGCGGCGGATACGCAGTATTTT
V gene: TRBV7-2
clone size: -
CDR3 length: 14
J gene: TRBJ2-3
D gene: TRBD1

CDR3 protein: CASSTQGAGQPQHF
CDR3 DNA: TGTGCCAGTAGTACACAGGGGGCTGGTCAGCCCCAGCATTTT
V gene: TRBV19
clone size: -
CDR3 length: 14
J gene: TRBJ1-5
D gene: TRBD1

CDR3 protein: CASRPGTAYGYTF
CDR3 DNA: TGTGCCAGCCGCCCGGGGACAGCTTATGGCTACACCTTC
V gene: TRBV28
clone size: -
CDR3 length: 13
J gene: TRBJ1-2
D gene: TRBD1

CDR3 protein: CASSRGQGALGYTF
CDR3 DNA: TGTGCCAGCAGTCGGGGACAGGGGGCGTTGGGCTACACCTTC
V gene: TRBV27
clone size: -
CDR3 length: 14
J gene: TRBJ1-2
D gene: TRBD1

CDR3 protein: CASSVAGEETQYF
CDR3 DNA: TGTGCCAGCAGCGTAGCGGGGGAGGAGACCCAGTACTTC
V gene: TRBV9
clone size: few
CDR3 length: 13
J gene: TRBJ2-5
D gene: -

CDR3 protein: CASRWTVQETQYF
CDR3 DNA: TGTGCCAGCAGATGGACAGTCCAAGAGACCCAGTACTTC
V gene: TRBV6-5
clone size: -
CDR3 length: 13
J gene: TRBJ2-5
D gene: -

CDR3 protein: CASSLARKETQYF
CDR3 DNA: TGTGCCAGCAGCCTAGCAAGGAAAGAGACCCAGTACTTC
V gene: TRBV5-4
clone size: -
CDR3 length: 13
J gene: TRBJ2-5
D gene: -

CDR3 protein: CASSSGPFNNSPLHF
CDR3 DNA: TGTGCCAGCAGTTCTGGGCCTTTTAATAATTCACCCCTCCACTTT
V gene: TRBV6-6
clone size: -
CDR3 length: 15
J gene: TRBJ1-6
D gene: -

CDR3 protein: CASSARLAGGPEYEQYF
CDR3 DNA: TGTGCCAGCAGTGCCCGACTAGCGGGGGGGCCGGAGTACGAGCAGTACTTC
V gene: TRBV6-1
clone size: -
CDR3 length: 17
J gene: TRBJ2-7
D gene: TRBD2

CDR3 protein: CASSSRDRGDSGANVLTF
CDR3 DNA: TGCGCCAGCAGCTCCCGGGACAGGGGGGACTCTGGGGCCAACGTCCTGACTTTC
V gene: TRBV5-1
clone size: -
CDR3 length: 18
J gene: TRBJ2-6
D gene: TRBD1

CDR3 protein: CASSPTEDRTIKYF
CDR3 DNA: TGTGCCAGCAGTCCCACGGAAGATCGGACTATCAAGTACTTC
V gene: TRBV6-5
clone size: -
CDR3 length: 14
J gene: TRBJ2-4
D gene: -

CDR3 protein: CASTLAGTGTINYGYTF
CDR3 DNA: TGTGCCAGCACTCTGGCGGGGACAGGGACCATTAACTATGGCTACACCTTC
V gene: TRBV2
clone size: -
CDR3 length: 17
J gene: TRBJ1-2
D gene: TRBD1

CDR3 protein: CAISESGGRGGNQPQHF
CDR3 DNA: TGTGCCATCAGTGAGTCGGGGGGTAGGGGAGGAAATCAGCCCCAGCATTTT
V gene: TRBV10-3
clone size: -
CDR3 length: 17
J gene: TRBJ1-5
D gene: -

CDR3 protein: CASSLPSGISSYNEQFF
CDR3 DNA: TGTGCCAGCAGTTTGCCTAGCGGGATAAGCTCCTACAATGAGCAGTTCTTC
V gene: TRBV28
clone size: -
CDR3 length: 17
J gene: TRBJ2-1
D gene: TRBD2

CDR3 protein: CAISDSGTGGETQYF
CDR3 DNA: TGTGCCATCAGTGATTCCGGGACAGGGGGAGAGACCCAGTACTTC
V gene: TRBV10-3
clone size: few
CDR3 length: 15
J gene: TRBJ2-5
D gene: TRBD1

CDR3 protein: CASSLAGQGRSPLHF
CDR3 DNA: TGCGCCAGCAGCTTGGCAGGACAGGGAAGATCACCCCTCCACTTT
V gene: TRBV5-1
clone size: -
CDR3 length: 15
J gene: TRBJ1-6
D gene: TRBD1

CDR3 protein: CAISESRLVQYF
CDR3 DNA: TGTGCCATCAGTGAGTCGAGGCTTGTGCAGTACTTC
V gene: TRBV10-3
clone size: -
CDR3 length: 12
J gene: TRBJ2-7
D gene: -

CDR3 protein: CASSPSPTGTGEKLFF
CDR3 DNA: TGTGCCAGTAGTCCCAGCCCAACCGGGACAGGGGAAAAACTGTTTTTT
V gene: TRBV19
clone size: -
CDR3 length: 16
J gene: TRBJ1-4
D gene: TRBD1

CDR3 protein: CASSPRGGGAVTTQPQHF
CDR3 DNA: TGTGCCAGCAGTCCGCGAGGGGGAGGGGCGGTCACTACACAGCCCCAGCATTTT
V gene: TRBV27
clone size: -
CDR3 length: 18
J gene: TRBJ1-5
D gene: -

CDR3 protein: CASSQETGITYEQYF
CDR3 DNA: TGCGCCAGCAGCCAAGAAACAGGGATAACCTACGAGCAGTACTTC
V gene: TRBV4-1
clone size: -
CDR3 length: 15
J gene: TRBJ2-7
D gene: -

CDR3 protein: CASREARSTDTQYF
CDR3 DNA: TGTGCCAGTAGGGAGGCTCGTAGCACAGATACGCAGTATTTT
V gene: TRBV19
clone size: -
CDR3 length: 14
J gene: TRBJ2-3
D gene: -

CDR3 protein: CASSPTGGNYGYTF
CDR3 DNA: TGTGCCAGTAGTCCGACAGGGGGCAACTATGGCTACACCTTC
V gene: TRBV19
clone size: few
CDR3 length: 14
J gene: TRBJ1-2
D gene: TRBD1

CDR3 protein: CASSEARSGGLQETQYF
CDR3 DNA: TGTGCCAGCAGTGAAGCGCGGAGCGGGGGGCTCCAAGAGACCCAGTACTTC
V gene: TRBV2
clone size: -
CDR3 length: 17
J gene: TRBJ2-5
D gene: TRBD2

CDR3 protein: CATSRTGGVGQPQHF
CDR3 DNA: TGTGCCACCAGCAGGACAGGGGGCGTCGGACAGCCCCAGCATTTT
V gene: TRBV15
clone size: -
CDR3 length: 15
J gene: TRBJ1-5
D gene: TRBD1

CDR3 protein: CASSLERGSNTEAFF
CDR3 DNA: TGTGCCAGCAGCTTGGAGAGGGGGTCGAACACTGAAGCTTTCTTT
V gene: TRBV5-4
clone size: -
CDR3 length: 15
J gene: TRBJ1-1
D gene: -

CDR3 protein: CASSIPGTVTNEQFF
CDR3 DNA: TGTGCCAGCAGTATCCCCGGGACAGTGACCAATGAGCAGTTCTTC
V gene: TRBV6-5
clone size: -
CDR3 length: 15
J gene: TRBJ2-1
D gene: TRBD1

CDR3 protein: CASSPRGRQGYNSPLHF
CDR3 DNA: TGTGCCAGCTCACCACGGGGGAGGCAGGGCTATAATTCACCCCTCCACTTT
V gene: TRBV18
clone size: -
CDR3 length: 17
J gene: TRBJ1-6
D gene: -

CDR3 protein: CASSDGTYNEKLFF
CDR3 DNA: TGTGCCAGCAGCGACGGGACTTATAATGAAAAACTGTTTTTT
V gene: TRBV5-8
clone size: few
CDR3 length: 14
J gene: TRBJ1-4
D gene: -

CDR3 protein: CASSLVGGTEAFF
CDR3 DNA: TGTGCCAGCAGCCTCGTAGGCGGGACTGAAGCTTTCTTT
V gene: TRBV14
clone size: once
CDR3 length: 13
J gene: TRBJ1-1
D gene: -